A single sample is the source of the 12 T cell receptor beta chains below, sequenced in a study of blood T cells in healthy people across ages. A second roughly 6 to 11 cycle PCR used barcoded and J-beta primers. MiXCR, run by TCRdb on the 5' RACE reads, gives a single entry per CDR3 protein. The repertoire holds hundreds of thousands of distinct CDR3 sequences, 32% seen once, with approximately 15% in the top ten. Source material: blood. The receptors shown here come from a woman at least 80 years old in good health.

In this sample, this clonotype turned up many times. The gene calls are TRBV6-5 and TRBJ2-5, with 10 nucleotides matching TRBD2. CDR1 MNHEY and CDR2 SVGAGI come from the germline V gene. Trimming removed 6 bases from V and 2 bases from J; junction bases left unmatched: 6. The CDR3 loop spans 15 amino acids. The CDR3: CASRASSGGQETQYF. The DNA for the CDR3 is TGTGCCAGCAGGGCCTCTAGCGGGGGACAAGAGACCCAGTACTTC.

The sample holds many counts of this clonotype. For the CDR3, the DNA is TGTGCCAGCAGCTTAGACGAGGGTGGCAACGAGCAGTACTTC. It codes for CASSLDEGGNEQYF. The chain carries TRBV7-6 and TRBJ2-7; the D gene is possibly TRBD2 (5 bases). The V and J ends lost 1 base and 5 bases respectively, with 12 bases between them. CDR3 length: 14 residues. Germline V gene sequence: CDR1 SGHVS, CDR2 FNYEAQ.

This clonotype showed up many times. The chain couples TRBV20-1 to TRBJ2-5; D ambiguous. The CDR3 consists of 13 residues. Germline lookup yields CDR1 DFQATT and CDR2 SNEGSKA (reference sequence). The CDR3 nucleotides read TGCAGCTCCGTTGAGGAGAACCAAGAGACCCAGTACTTC. It codes for CSSVEENQETQYF.

The chain uses TRBV28 and TRBJ2-1, with D possibly being TRBD2 (5 bases). V was trimmed by 3 bases and J by 2 bases, leaving 14 bases between them. The CDR3 is 16 amino acids. CDR1 and CDR2 (germline): MDHEN, SYDVKM. In DNA form, the CDR3 reads TGTGCCAGCAGTTTGGCCGAGACTAAAGCCTACAATGAGCAGTTCTTC. Protein sequence: CASSLAETKAYNEQFF. The full variable domain, in which reference TRBV28 and TRBJ2-1 provide the parts outside the CDR3, is DVKVTQSSRYLVKRTGEKVFLECVQDMDHENMFWYRQDPGLGLRLIYFSYDVKMKEKGDIPEGYSVSREKKERFSLILESASTNQTSMYLCASSLAETKAYNEQFFGPGTRLTVL.

The chain employs TRBV28 and TRBJ2-5; a possible D gene is TRBD1 (7 bases). The V end lost 5 bases, the J end lost 4 bases, and 23 bases lay between the germline ends. This CDR3 comprises 17 residues. The germline CDR1 and CDR2 sequences are MDHEN and SYDVKM. CDR3 region: CASSPRRRGLSRETQYF. The CDR3 DNA sequence: TGTGCCAGCAGTCCCAGGAGGAGGGGGCTGAGTCGAGAGACCCAGTACTTC.

This clonotype has ten or more counts. This sequence joins TRBV5-1 and TRBJ2-3; 8 bases match TRBD2. The V and J ends lost 5 bases and 2 bases, in that order; junction bases with no gene match: 7. CDR1 SGHRS and CDR2 YFSETQ come from the germline V gene. The CDR3 totals 15 residues. The CDR3 DNA reads TGCGCCAGCAGTCGAAGCGGGGGCCTCACAGATACGCAGTATTTT. This sequence encodes CASSRSGGLTDTQYF. Full variable domain (missing parts from reference TRBV5-1 and TRBJ2-3): KAGVTQTPRYLIKTRGQQVTLSCSPISGHRSVSWYQQTPGQGLQFLFEYFSETQRNKGNFPGRFSGRQFSNSRSEMNVSTLELGDSALYLCASSRSGGLTDTQYFGPGTRLTVL.

In nucleotides, the CDR3 is TGTGCCAGCAGATCTACAGCGGGGGTCTACCACGAGCAGTACTTC. Translation: CASRSTAGVYHEQYF. The chain joins TRBV2 to TRBJ2-7, with 8 bases that match TRBD2. Trimming cost V 6 bases and J 5 bases; bases outside gene matches: 12. There are 15 residues in the CDR3. CDR1 is SNHLY and CDR2 is FYNNEI in the germline V gene. The full variable domain, completed using reference TRBV2 and TRBJ2-7, is EPEVTQTPSHQVTQMGQEVILRCVPISNHLYFYWYRQILGQKVEFLVSFYNNEISEKSEIFDDQFSVERPDGSNFTLKIRSTKLEDSAMYFCASRSTAGVYHEQYFGPGTRLTVT.

The V gene is TRBV20-1, the J gene TRBJ2-1; a possible D gene is TRBD1 (5 bases). CDR1 DFQATT and CDR2 SNEGSKA come from the germline V gene (reference sequence). The CDR3 consists of 14 residues. Trimming removed 6 bases at V and 6 bases at J, with 18 bases between. The CDR3 spells CSAVLGIGANEQFF. CDR3 nucleotides: TGCAGTGCCGTGTTGGGTATTGGGGCCAATGAGCAGTTCTTC.

This clonotype was seen ten or more times. V and J are TRBV5-1 and TRBJ1-2; tentative D call: TRBD1 (5 bases). The V gene's germline CDR1 is SGHRS and CDR2 YFSETQ. Trimming left V 0 bases short and J 7 bases short, with 28 bases between. The CDR3 spans 19 residues. This chain's CDR3 is CASSLVVGWLQAEGSGYTF. In DNA, the CDR3 is TGCGCCAGCAGCTTGGTAGTAGGCTGGTTACAGGCCGAGGGAAGTGGCTACACCTTC.

This clonotype showed up many times. The chain links TRBV29-1 to TRBJ2-1, with a weak D call TRBD2 (7 bases). Germline V lookup: CDR1 SQVTM, CDR2 ANQGSEA. This CDR3 spans 14 amino acids. The V and J ends lost 2 bases and 3 bases respectively, with 11 bases between them. Written as DNA, the CDR3 is TGCAGCGTTGAAACCGGGGGGCTCTACAATGAGCAGTTCTTC. Translated, it gives CSVETGGLYNEQFF.

This clonotype was counted ten times or more. The J gene is TRBJ2-5, the V gene TRBV11-2; D is unresolved. The CDR3 has 12 residues. In germline, CDR1 is SGHAT, CDR2 FQNNGV. Trimming removed 0 bases at V and 5 bases at J, with 4 bases between. The chain's CDR3 is CASSLDRETQYF. DNA for the CDR3: TGTGCCAGCAGCTTAGATCGGGAGACCCAGTACTTC.

The chain couples TRBV5-1 to TRBJ2-3, with D maybe TRBD1 (6 bases). Between the trimmed V and J ends, which lost 0 bases and 2 bases, there was a span of 16 bases. CDR1 and CDR2 from the germline V gene are SGHRS and YFSETQ. This CDR3 has 17 residues. CDR3 sequence (DNA): TGCGCCAGCAGCTTGGTCGGGACACCAAACCCCACAGATACGCAGTATTTT. Protein product: CASSLVGTPNPTDTQYF.